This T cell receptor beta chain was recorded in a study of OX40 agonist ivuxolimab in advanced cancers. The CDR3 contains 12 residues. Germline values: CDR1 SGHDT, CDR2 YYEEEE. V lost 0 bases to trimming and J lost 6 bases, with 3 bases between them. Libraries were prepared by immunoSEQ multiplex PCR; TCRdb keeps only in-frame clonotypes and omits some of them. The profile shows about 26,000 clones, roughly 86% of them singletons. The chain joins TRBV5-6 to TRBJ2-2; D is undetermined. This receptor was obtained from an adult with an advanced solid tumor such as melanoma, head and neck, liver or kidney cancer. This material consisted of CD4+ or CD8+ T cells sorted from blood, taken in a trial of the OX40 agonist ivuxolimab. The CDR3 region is CASSLVAGELFF. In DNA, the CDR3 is TGTGCCAGCAGCTTGGTTGCCGGGGAGCTGTTTTTT.